The source of this T cell receptor beta chain is a study of cytomegalovirus exposure and HLA in healthy donors. The primer mix had 60 Vbeta and 13 Jbeta primers. The method was immunoSEQ multiplex PCR; TCRdb's version includes in-frame clones alone and lacks a portion of them. This sample carries roughly 120,000 clones, more than 65% of them seen once, and the ten largest clones take roughly 13%. Study-level findings and limits: Most likely, a cluster of highly shared sequence variants arose as a sequencing artifact. When analyzed later, a missense DCLRE1C variant was found to be linked to TCR beta V- and J-gene trimming. Several of the most significant clusters appeared, in a later analysis, to be linked to common viral pathogens. Donors were assumed by presence/absence analyses to have roughly uniform sequencing depth.

About this clone itself: The antigen is not known.

The CDR3 loop spans 17 amino acids. Germline V gives CDR1 SGHTA, CDR2 FQGNSA. The V gene lost 1 base and the J gene lost 5 bases, with 19 bases spanning the gap. This TCR was sampled from a woman aged 40 to 55 in good health and CMV-seropositive. The specimen sequenced was PBMCs. The chain employs TRBV7-2 and TRBJ2-3; D gene ambiguous. As DNA, the CDR3 is TGTGCCAGCAGCTTAGATTCCGGTAGTTCCTCCCAAGATACGCAGTATTTT. Protein product: CASSLDSGSSSQDTQYF.